Sequencing of this TCR beta chain was carried out in a study of cytomegalovirus exposure and HLA in healthy donors. Study-wide context: Researchers previously reported finding fewer than 140 million unique TCR beta sequences from around 200 million T cells.

General study findings and limits: A missense DCLRE1C variant was associated with V- and J-gene trimming of TCR beta chains in a later analysis, and an independent cohort replicated the association.

Notes on this clone: The target antigen is unknown.

Healthy bone marrow donors formed the donor group. This PCR relied on a set of 60 Vbeta primers and 13 Jbeta primers. Some clones are missing from TCRdb's copy, which holds only in-frame ones; the method was immunoSEQ multiplex PCR. The sample consists of tens of thousands of clones, over 70% of them appearing once. The sample taken for sequencing was PBMCs. The receptor was derived from a woman aged 40-49 years in good health and CMV-seronegative.

CDR3 DNA sequence: TGCGCCAGCAGCCTGACTAGCTCCTCTGGGGCCAACGTCCTGACTTTC. It translates to CASSLTSSSGANVLTF. The chain recombines TRBV5-1 with TRBJ2-6, with 7 bases fitting TRBD2. J lost 0 bases, V lost 4 bases, and 4 bases had no gene match. The germline CDR1 and CDR2 sequences are SGHRS and YFSETQ. The CDR3 contains 16 residues.